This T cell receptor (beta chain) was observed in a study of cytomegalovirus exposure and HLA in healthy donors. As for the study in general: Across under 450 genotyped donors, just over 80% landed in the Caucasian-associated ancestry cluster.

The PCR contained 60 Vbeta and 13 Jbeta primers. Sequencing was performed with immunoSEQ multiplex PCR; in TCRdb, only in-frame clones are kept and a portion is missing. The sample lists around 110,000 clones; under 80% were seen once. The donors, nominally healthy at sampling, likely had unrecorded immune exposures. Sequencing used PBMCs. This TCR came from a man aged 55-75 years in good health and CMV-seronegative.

DNA for the CDR3: TGCGCCAGCAGCCATAATACAGGGCGGTCTGGAAACACCATATATTTT. Its protein is CASSHNTGRSGNTIYF. This sequence joins TRBV4-3 and TRBJ1-3; D may be TRBD1 (6 bases). The CDR3 covers 16 residues. V gave up 3 bases and J gave up 1 base, with 13 bases separating them. CDR1 and CDR2 (germline): LGHNA, YSLEER.